A selection of T cell receptor beta chains follows, all from one sample in a study of T cells in localized non-small cell lung cancer. Method: immunoSEQ multiplex PCR; TCRdb's copy keeps in-frame clones and lacks some. Here the sample spans 20,000 to 30,000 clones, 80% to 90% being singletons. Material: peripheral blood, obtained before any cancer treatment. Every receptor here comes from a female donor older than 55 with stage II squamous cell lung carcinoma. CDR3s include the opening cysteine and the closing phenylalanine or tryptophan. D genes are given only for firm matches. Only part of the rows carry a size: once, few, many, or a class if the clone is expanded.

d_gene	abundance	j_gene	v_gene	CDR3nt	CDR3aa
TRBD2	few	TRBJ2-3	TRBV19	TGTGCCAGTAGTCCGGGAGGGTTCACAGATACGCAGTATTTT	CASSPGGFTDTQYF
.	.	TRBJ2-2	TRBV27	TGTGCCAGCAGTTTACCAGGGGCGAGGTGGACCGGGGAGCTGTTTTTT	CASSLPGARWTGELFF
.	once	TRBJ2-3	TRBV6-6	TGTGCCAGCAGTTACTCAGGACAGAGAAGCACAGATACGCAGTATTTT	CASSYSGQRSTDTQYF
.	.	TRBJ2-4	TRBV20-1	TGCAGTGCTCCAGGCATTCAGTACTTC	CSAPGIQYF
.	.	TRBJ2-2	TRBV29-1	TGCAGCGTTAAATGGGGAGATAACGGGGAGCTGTTTTTT	CSVKWGDNGELFF
TRBD1	.	TRBJ1-2	TRBV6-1	TGTGCCAGCAACCCCGGGACAGGGGGTAACTATGGCTACACCTTC	CASNPGTGGNYGYTF
.	.	TRBJ1-2	TRBV28	TGTGCCAGCAGTTTGGTCTCTTCCGGCTACACCTTC	CASSLVSSGYTF
TRBD2	.	TRBJ2-3	TRBV9	TGTGCCAGCAGCCCGGGACTAGCGGGAGCAGATACGCAGTATTTT	CASSPGLAGADTQYF
TRBD1	.	TRBJ1-1	TRBV2	TGTGCCAGCAGTCCCGGGACAGGGGTCCCTGAAGCTTTCTTT	CASSPGTGVPEAFF
.	.	TRBJ2-3	TRBV5-6	TGTGCCAGCAGCTTGGGTGTGGGGCTTAGCACAGATACGCAGTATTTT	CASSLGVGLSTDTQYF
.	few	TRBJ1-4	TRBV30	TGTGCCTGCTCCCTTGGGGGAGAAAAACTGTTTTTT	CACSLGGEKLFF
.	once	TRBJ2-7	TRBV10-2	TGCGCCAGCAGTGAAAGGGGCTACGAGCAGTACTTC	CASSERGYEQYF
.	.	TRBJ1-5	TRBV7-9	TGTGCCAGCAGCTTAGTTGGGAGCAATCAGCCCCAGCATTTT	CASSLVGSNQPQHF
.	.	TRBJ2-3	TRBV6-5	TGTGCCAGCAGTTACTCTAGGCAGGTAGATACGCAGTATTTT	CASSYSRQVDTQYF
TRBD1	few	TRBJ1-2	TRBV19	TGTGCCAGTAGTAGACAGGGTGCTGGCTACACCTTC	CASSRQGAGYTF
.	.	TRBJ2-1	TRBV7-9	TGTGCCAGCAGCTTAGCTGGGGGCAATGAGCAGTTCTTC	CASSLAGGNEQFF
TRBD1	.	TRBJ1-1	TRBV28	TGTGCCACTACAGGGGACCCAACTTCTACTGAAGCTTTCTTT	CATTGDPTSTEAFF
TRBD2	.	TRBJ2-3	TRBV4-3	TGCGCCAGCAGCCATTCCACACCCACTAGCGGGGGGGCTAGACGAAGATCAGATACGCAGTATTTT	CASSHSTPTSGGARRRSDTQYF
.	.	TRBJ2-2	TRBV18	TGTGCCAGCTCGTTACTTCCGGGTCTCACGAACACCGGGGAGCTGTTTTTT	CASSLLPGLTNTGELFF
.	few	TRBJ2-5	TRBV5-6	TGTGCCAGCAGCTTGGGAGGGGGAGTGGAGACCCAGTACTTC	CASSLGGGVETQYF
.	.	TRBJ2-3	TRBV28	TGTGCCAGCAGTCCAACCGGAGCCGCAGATACGCAGTATTTT	CASSPTGAADTQYF
.	.	TRBJ2-5	TRBV27	TGTGCCAGCAGTTTTCTTAGCGGCCAAGAGACCCAGTACTTC	CASSFLSGQETQYF
TRBD1	.	TRBJ2-7	TRBV28	TGTGCCAGCAGTTTCCCGACAGGGTGGACCTACGAGCAGTACTTC	CASSFPTGWTYEQYF
TRBD2	.	TRBJ2-5	TRBV7-2	TGTGCCAGCAGCTCTACCCCTAGCGGGGGTCAAGAGACCCAGTACTTC	CASSSTPSGGQETQYF
TRBD1	.	TRBJ1-6	TRBV18	TGTGCCAGCTCACTTAATGGACAGGATTATAATTCACCCCTCCACTTT	CASSLNGQDYNSPLHF
TRBD2	.	TRBJ2-3	TRBV7-2	TGTGCCAGCAGCTTAGGCCCCCTAGCGGGGGCAACAGATACGCAGTATTTT	CASSLGPLAGATDTQYF
TRBD2	.	TRBJ2-5	TRBV5-1	TGCGCCAGCAGCTTGTCGGGACTATCCCAAGAGACCCAGTACTTC	CASSLSGLSQETQYF
TRBD1	.	TRBJ2-1	TRBV5-5	TGTGCCAGCAGCTTGGCCTCACAGGGGAATGAGCAGTTCTTC	CASSLASQGNEQFF
.	.	TRBJ1-1	TRBV6-5	TGTGCCAGCAGTTACCGGGGGGATGGCACTGAAGCTTTCTTT	CASSYRGDGTEAFF
TRBD1	.	TRBJ1-2	TRBV15	TGTGCCACCAGCAGAGGGGACAGGCCGCACGGCTACACCTTC	CATSRGDRPHGYTF
TRBD1	.	TRBJ1-6	TRBV5-1	TGCGCCAGCAGCTGGAACAGGGGGCTGAGGAATTCACCCCTCCACTTT	CASSWNRGLRNSPLHF
.	.	TRBJ1-2	TRBV7-6	TGTGCCAGCAGCCCTCTTGGGGACTTCTATGGCTACACCTTC	CASSPLGDFYGYTF
TRBD1	once	TRBJ1-5	TRBV28	TGTGCCAGCAGTCGCGGACAGGCCGGACAGCCCCAGCATTTT	CASSRGQAGQPQHF
.	.	TRBJ1-1	TRBV28	TGTGCCAGCCAGGAGTTGAACACTGAAGCTTTCTTT	CASQELNTEAFF
.	.	TRBJ2-3	TRBV30	TGTGCCTGGAGTGGGGGGGCAGGGGATACGCAGTATTTT	CAWSGGAGDTQYF